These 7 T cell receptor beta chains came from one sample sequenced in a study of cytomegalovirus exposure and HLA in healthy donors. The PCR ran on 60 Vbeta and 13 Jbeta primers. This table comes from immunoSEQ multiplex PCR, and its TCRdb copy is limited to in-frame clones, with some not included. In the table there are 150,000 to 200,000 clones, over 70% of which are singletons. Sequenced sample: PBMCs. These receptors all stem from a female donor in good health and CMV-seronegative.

The CDR3: CAISDPGTGGAYEQYF. CDR3 bases: TGTGCCATCAGTGACCCCGGGACAGGGGGTGCCTACGAGCAGTACTTC. J is TRBJ2-7 and V is TRBV10-3; 11 bases are a match to TRBD1. V was pared by 3 bases and J by 2 bases, with 6 bases of the junction left unmatched. Germline V lookup: CDR1 ENHRY, CDR2 SYGVKD. The CDR3 length is 16 residues.

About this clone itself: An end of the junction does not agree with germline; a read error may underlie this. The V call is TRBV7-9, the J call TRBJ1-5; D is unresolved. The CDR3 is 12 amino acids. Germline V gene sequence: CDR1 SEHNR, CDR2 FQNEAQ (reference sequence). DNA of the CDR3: TGTTCCAGCAGCCCTCAGGCCCAGCCCCAGCATTTT. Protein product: CSSSPQAQPQHF. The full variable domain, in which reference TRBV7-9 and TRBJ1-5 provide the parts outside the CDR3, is DTGVSQNPRHKITKRGQNVTFRCDPISEHNRLYWYRQTLGQGPEFLTYFQNEAQLEKSRLLSDRFSAERPKGSFSTLEIQRTEQGDSAMYLCSSSPQAQPQHFGDGTRLSIL.

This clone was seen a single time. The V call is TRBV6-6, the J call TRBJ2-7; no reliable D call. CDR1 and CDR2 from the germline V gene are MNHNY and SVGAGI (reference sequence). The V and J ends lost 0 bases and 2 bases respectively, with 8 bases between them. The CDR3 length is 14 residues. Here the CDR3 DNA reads TGTGCCAGCAGTTACTCGATTGCTACCTACGAGCAGTACTTC. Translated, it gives CASSYSIATYEQYF.

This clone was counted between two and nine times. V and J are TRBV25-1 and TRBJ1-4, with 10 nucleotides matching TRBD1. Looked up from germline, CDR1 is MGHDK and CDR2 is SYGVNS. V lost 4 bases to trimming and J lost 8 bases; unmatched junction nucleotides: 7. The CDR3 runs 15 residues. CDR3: CASSALGTGVEKLFF. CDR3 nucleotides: TGTGCCAGCAGTGCCCTCGGGACAGGGGTCGAAAAACTGTTTTTT.

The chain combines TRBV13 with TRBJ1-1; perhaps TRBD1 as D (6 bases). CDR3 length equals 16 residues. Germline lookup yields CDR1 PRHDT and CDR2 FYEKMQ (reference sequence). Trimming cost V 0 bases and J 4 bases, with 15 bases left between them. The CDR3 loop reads CASSLGGRGSGTEAFF. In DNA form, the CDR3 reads TGTGCCAGCAGCTTAGGGGGCAGGGGCAGCGGCACTGAAGCTTTCTTT.

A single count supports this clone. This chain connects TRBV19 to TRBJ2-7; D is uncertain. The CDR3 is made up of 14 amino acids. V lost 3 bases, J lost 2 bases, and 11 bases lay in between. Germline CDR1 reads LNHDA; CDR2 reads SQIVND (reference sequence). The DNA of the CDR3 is TGTGCCAGTAGTATGGCAGTTCCTGCCTACGAGCAGTACTTC. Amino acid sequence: CASSMAVPAYEQYF. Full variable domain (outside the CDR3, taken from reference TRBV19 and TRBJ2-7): DGGITQSPKYLFRKEGQNVTLSCEQNLNHDAMYWYRQDPGQGLRLIYYSQIVNDFQKGDIAEGYSVSREKKESFPLTVTSAQKNPTAFYLCASSMAVPAYEQYFGPGTRLTVT.

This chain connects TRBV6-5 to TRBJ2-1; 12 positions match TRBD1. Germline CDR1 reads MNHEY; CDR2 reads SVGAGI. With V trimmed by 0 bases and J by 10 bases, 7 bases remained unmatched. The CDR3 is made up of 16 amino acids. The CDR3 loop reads CASSYSIGTGGGEQFF. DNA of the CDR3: TGTGCCAGCAGTTACTCGATTGGGACAGGGGGCGGGGAGCAGTTCTTC.